This T cell receptor beta chain was captured in a study of T cell responses to AZD1222 COVID-19 vaccine (dated by TCRdb to the early 2020s). Regarding the study in general: AZD1222 recipients given second doses at about 4 weeks or at about 12 weeks were pooled, since spike-specific TCR depth and breadth were not found to differ between the two schedules. A total of just over 230 trial participants underwent TCR sequencing, of whom about 210 had received two doses of AZD1222 and approximately 26 had received two doses of the MenACWY control vaccine. Trial participants were enrolled by age into subgroups of 18-55, 56-69 and 70-plus years, and around 150, 28 and 57 TCR-sequenced participants, respectively, were included in these subgroups.

The cysteine opens and the phenylalanine closes a CDR3 of 11 amino acids. Solely the CDR3 DNA is kept, with 33 bases framed from the first base. The germline V gene supplies CDR1 SGHVS and CDR2 FQNEAQ. The trim is 5 bases for V and 8 bases for J, with a gap of 8 bases between the germline ends. The investigation overall reported the following: After two AZD1222 doses, both the breadth and the depth of spike-specific TCRs were significantly higher than at day 0 and than in MenACWY recipients. Only 5 to 7 AZD1222 recipients were SARS-CoV-2 seropositive at baseline, limiting conclusions about previously exposed vaccinees. In the small 56-69-year group, the increase in depth fell short of significance, most likely because of low power. Because no day 14 peak-response samples were available, the repertoires could be characterized only after the peak T cell response. Participants were mostly white British and included more females than males, and it was suggested by the authors that clonal diversity may have been underestimated. Reportedly, almost half of the unique spike-specific TCRs recognized epitopes lying outside the regions that are mutated in the B.1.351 and B.1.1.7 variants. The vaccine-associated CD4 TCRs covered the entire spike protein, and the dominant responses fell in regions 160-218 and 743-854.

Concerning this clone itself: This receptor's antigen is unknown. Base qualities were left out, and no much larger clone turns up one base away.

The sample's time point, from its label and the paper: baseline before first vaccination. Vaccinee samples were obtained from the UK trials COV001 and COV002, which included a single-blind randomized controlled phase 2/3 trial of AZD1222 (ChAdOx1 nCoV-19) in healthy adults. For TCRbeta chain sequencing, PBMC samples were collected from trial participants at day 0 and at day 28 after the second dose. The CDR3 regions of human TCRbeta chains were analyzed by immunosequencing. In the source study's methods: Repertoire TCRs were checked for matches against a reference library of SARS-CoV-2-specific TCRs that had been generated using the MIRA antigen-specificity platform. Breadth meant the fraction of unique TCRs that were SARS-CoV-2-associated, whereas depth meant the fraction of total T cells that were SARS-CoV-2-associated. Using the MIRA data, every spike-specific TCR was mapped to the spike region that the TCR reacted to and assigned to either a CD4 or a CD8 class. Log10-transformed breadth and depth values were compared by one-way ANOVA with Sidak's multiple comparisons tests. Drawn from immuneACCESS, this table holds only the in-frame rearrangements with V and J called that TCRdb kept. Clones are partly lost; checked studies trace under half to an unresolved V gene and leave the rest unexplained. The V and J calls and clone size come from that table; D and trimming were worked out from the DNA. This sample is represented by 130,000 to 150,000 clones; roughly 88% of them were singletons. About 16% of the sample is in the top ten clones.

The sequence joins TRBV7-8 to TRBJ2-3, with the identity of the D gene unclear. Sequenced material: peripheral blood, taken on day 0 of AZD1222 vaccination. This TCR was recovered from an adult in good health. The CDR3 region reads CASSPGGTQYF. Here is the DNA: TGTGCCAGCAGCCCCGGCGGTACGCAGTATTTT.